This T cell receptor beta chain appears in the sequencing data of a study of OX40 agonist ivuxolimab in advanced cancers. For the wider study: Ivuxolimab, which targeted the costimulatory receptor OX40 (CD134), was an agonistic, fully human IgG2 monoclonal antibody. Three dose-escalation patients achieved partial responses, one with hepatocellular carcinoma and two with cutaneous melanoma. In the dose-escalation cohort, 70% to 85% of patients were male, and the mean age was approximately 60 years with a range of roughly 20 to 79. Peripheral TCRbeta sequencing was intended to test whether TCR sequence diversity was altered and clonal T-cell expansion was caused by ivuxolimab. Among the approximately 50 dose-escalation patients, roughly 20 had hepatocellular carcinoma, around 15 melanoma, 9 renal cell carcinoma and 9 head and neck cancer. Intravenous ivuxolimab was administered to patients every 2 weeks at six dose levels: 0.01, 0.1, 0.3, 1.5, 3 and 10 mg/kg. Prior anti-PD-1, anti-PD-L1 or anti-CTLA-4 therapy was permitted, and less than 45% of dose-escalation patients had received checkpoint inhibitors. The monotherapy dose-escalation portion (N = 52 patients) of the phase I ivuxolimab trial is reported in the paper. What the research found in general, with its limitations: At doses of 0.1 to 3.0 mg/kg, clonal expansion of both CD4+ and CD8+ T cells in blood was seen between baseline and week 6. In the 0.1-3.0 mg/kg groups, partial responders were among the patients with the lowest normalized peripheral clonal expansion, particularly in CD8+ T cells. Low levels of normalized T-cell clonal expansion were also seen in some patients who did not respond. After ivuxolimab, CD8+ T cells had more expanded clones than CD4+ T cells on average. The antigen specificity of the clonally expanded peripheral T cells was not determined.

The trial excluded patients who had a history of autoimmune disease or were on systemic immunosuppression. Peripheral blood for TCR sequencing was drawn from every dose cohort at baseline, at cycle 4 day 1 and at cycle 7 day 1. Samples came from an open-label, multicenter, first-in-human phase I dose-escalation trial of ivuxolimab. Adults with locally advanced or metastatic melanoma, renal cell carcinoma, hepatocellular carcinoma or head and neck squamous cell carcinoma were enrolled in the trial. CD4+ and CD8+ T cells were sorted separately from peripheral blood before TCR sequencing. Note on this clone: Its antigen is currently not known. There are no base qualities to consult, and no much larger clone falls within one base.

For sequencing of the TCRbeta CDR3 region, genomic DNA was extracted from the sorted cells. TCRbeta CDR3 regions were sequenced using the immunoSEQ Assay. Held by TCRdb, this immuneACCESS table contains in-frame sequences only and omits some clones. Under half of the omission traces to an unresolved V gene where checked; the cause of the rest is unknown. This sample gives more than 45,000 clones in total; approximately 81% of them show up just once. Approximately 4.7% of the sample lies in the top ten. Including the terminal cysteine and phenylalanine, the CDR3 comprises 14 residues. Left in the record is the CDR3 DNA by itself, 42 bases read in frame from the first base. Reading the germline V gene gives CDR1 MNHNS and CDR2 SASEGT. V and J are truncated by 2 bases and 8 bases respectively, leaving an intervening sequence of 12 bases.

Material: CD4+ or CD8+ T cells sorted from blood, obtained in a trial of the OX40 agonist ivuxolimab. This clonotype was obtained from an adult with an advanced solid tumor such as melanoma, head and neck, liver or kidney cancer. The receptor chain draws on TRBV6-1 and TRBJ1-4; tentative D gene TRBD1, with 6 bases matching. The DNA sequence follows: TGTGCCAGCAGTGAACCCCAGGGGTGGGAAAAACTGTTTTTT. Translated, this is CASSEPQGWEKLFF.